This TCR beta chain was identified in a study of cytomegalovirus exposure and HLA in healthy donors. PCR involved 60 Vbeta and 13 Jbeta primers. This table comes from immunoSEQ multiplex PCR, and its TCRdb copy is limited to in-frame clones, with some not included. The sample contains about 140,000 clones, over 60% of which appear only once. General study points: In a later analysis, fewer than 20,000 TCR beta sequences were associated with HLA alleles at 0.05 false discovery rate. Presence/absence analyses assumed roughly uniform sequencing depth across donors, which may not hold.

Healthy bone marrow donors made up the donor group. When sampled, the donors appeared nominally healthy, though they likely had unrecorded immune exposures. Of note for this clone: Its antigen is as yet unknown.

This CDR3 has 14 amino acids. Germline V gives CDR1 MNHEY, CDR2 SMNVEV (reference sequence). Trimming took 2 bases from V and 6 from J, leaving 11 bases between them. V gene TRBV27 combines with J gene TRBJ2-1, with unresolved D. The sample consisted of PBMCs. The TCR comes from an older woman in good health and CMV-seronegative. In nucleotides, the CDR3 is TGTGCCAGCAGTTTAAGGTGGGCCCTCAATGAGCAGTTCTTC. Its translation: CASSLRWALNEQFF.